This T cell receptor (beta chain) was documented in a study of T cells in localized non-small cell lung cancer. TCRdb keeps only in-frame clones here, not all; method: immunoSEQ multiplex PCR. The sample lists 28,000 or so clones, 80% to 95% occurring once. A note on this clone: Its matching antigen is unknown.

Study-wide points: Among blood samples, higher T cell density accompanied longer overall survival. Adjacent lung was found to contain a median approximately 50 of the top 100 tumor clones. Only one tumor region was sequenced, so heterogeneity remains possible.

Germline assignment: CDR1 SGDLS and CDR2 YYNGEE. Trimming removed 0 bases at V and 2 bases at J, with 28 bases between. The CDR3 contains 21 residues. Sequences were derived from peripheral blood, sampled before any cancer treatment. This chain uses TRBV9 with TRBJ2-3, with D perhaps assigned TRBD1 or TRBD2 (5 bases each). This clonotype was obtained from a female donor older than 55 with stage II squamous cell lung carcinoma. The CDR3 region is CASSVATKFEQDNGDTDTQYF. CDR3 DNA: TGTGCCAGCAGCGTAGCCACAAAATTCGAACAGGACAACGGGGACACAGATACGCAGTATTTT.